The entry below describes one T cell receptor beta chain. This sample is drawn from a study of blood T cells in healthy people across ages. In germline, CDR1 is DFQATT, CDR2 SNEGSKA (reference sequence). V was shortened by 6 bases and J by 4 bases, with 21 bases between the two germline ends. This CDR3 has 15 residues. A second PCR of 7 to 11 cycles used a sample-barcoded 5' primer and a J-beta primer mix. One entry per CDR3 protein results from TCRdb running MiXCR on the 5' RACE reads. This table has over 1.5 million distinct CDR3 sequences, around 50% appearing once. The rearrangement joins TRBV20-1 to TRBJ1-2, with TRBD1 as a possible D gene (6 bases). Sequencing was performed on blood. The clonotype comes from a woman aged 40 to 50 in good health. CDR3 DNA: TGCAGTGCCCCCGCGGGGCAGGGGCCTTCCTATGGCTACACCTTC. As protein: CSAPAGQGPSYGYTF.